Listed below are T cell receptor beta chains from one sample, sequenced in a study of CD8+ T cells in alopecia areata. TCRdb keeps only in-frame clones here, not all; method: immunoSEQ multiplex PCR. This repertoire shows 110,000 to 150,000 clones, 51% found once; its top ten account for over 0.75%. Sequenced here: CD4+ T cells sorted from blood, sampled at week 0. Receptor source: a human donor with alopecia areata. Both conserved end residues are part of each CDR3. The D gene is left open where the match is weak. Size is stated for part of the rows, as once, few or many counts, or as a class when the clone is expanded.

clone size | J gene | V gene | D gene | CDR3 protein
. | TRBJ2-6 | TRBV2 | . | CASIPGSGANVLTF
. | TRBJ1-4 | TRBV29-1 | . | CSVEVFEKLFF
few | TRBJ2-7 | TRBV6-6 | TRBD2 | CASSPLAGGNEQYF
few | TRBJ2-1 | TRBV29-1 | TRBD1 | CSVGDRVSYNEQFF
. | TRBJ2-7 | TRBV29-1 | . | CSVVGESHEQYF
. | TRBJ2-7 | TRBV11-2 | . | CASSLGRHSYEQYF
. | TRBJ2-1 | TRBV4-2 | . | CASSQGTNEQFF
. | TRBJ2-7 | TRBV2 | . | CASSDLGRGDEQYF
. | TRBJ2-7 | TRBV5-1 | TRBD2 | CASSPRESYEQYF
. | TRBJ2-1 | TRBV29-1 | . | CSVVADNNEQFF
. | TRBJ2-3 | TRBV30 | TRBD1 | CALGQGSTDTQYF
. | TRBJ2-7 | TRBV29-1 | . | CSVESAREQYF
. | TRBJ2-5 | TRBV6-5 | . | CASSYRRAETQYF
. | TRBJ2-5 | TRBV30 | . | CAGLRQGQETQYF
. | TRBJ1-2 | TRBV25-1 | TRBD1 | CASGQGTYGYTF
. | TRBJ2-2 | TRBV2 | . | CASSEGVRDTGELFF
. | TRBJ2-2 | TRBV5-1 | TRBD2 | CASSVSGANTGELFF
. | TRBJ1-5 | TRBV2 | . | CASSRDIYQPQHF
. | TRBJ1-2 | TRBV7-9 | . | CASSLGTENYGYTF
few | TRBJ2-1 | TRBV7-8 | . | CASSRITRNEQFF
. | TRBJ1-1 | TRBV9 | . | CASSVGSNTEAFF
few | TRBJ2-7 | TRBV29-1 | TRBD2 | CSVGPSGSYEQYF
. | TRBJ1-5 | TRBV25-1 | . | CASSEYSQGSNQPQHF
few | TRBJ1-2 | TRBV30 | . | CAWMVGVWDYTF
. | TRBJ2-7 | TRBV7-2 | TRBD1 | CASSQAGQGGQYF
. | TRBJ2-5 | TRBV7-2 | . | CASSHPVPLGEAPRETQYF
. | TRBJ2-3 | TRBV10-2 | . | CASSDWGPDTQYF
. | TRBJ2-1 | TRBV30 | . | CAGGYEQFF
. | TRBJ2-7 | TRBV6-1 | . | CASSEAQGFYEQYF
. | TRBJ2-1 | TRBV5-5 | . | CASSATPGTATYNEQFF
. | TRBJ2-7 | TRBV10-3 | TRBD1 | CAISRDRAYEQYF
. | TRBJ2-5 | TRBV2 | TRBD1 | CASIAHHGTGGGETQYF
few | TRBJ1-2 | TRBV2 | . | CASSELGDYGYTF
. | TRBJ1-1 | TRBV29-1 | . | CSAIGRAMNTEAFF
few | TRBJ2-5 | TRBV29-1 | . | CSGKGSETQYF